One sample yielded the 16 T cell receptor beta chains listed below, sequenced in a study of shared clonotypes between healthy human individuals (dated by TCRdb to 2019 to 2021). To prepare the library, the immunoSEQ multiplex PCR assay was applied. Drawn from immuneACCESS, this table holds only the in-frame rearrangements with V and J called that TCRdb kept. Clones are partly lost; checked studies trace under half to an unresolved V gene and leave the rest unexplained. The sample table contains just over 2,000,000 clones; only one count was recorded for roughly 95% of them. Of the sample, about 1.1% is held by the ten largest clones. CD8 naive samples were CD45RO-negative cells positively selected for CCR7, giving a CD45RA+CCR7+ population that excluded TemRA cells. Sequencing was done on a sample of naive CD8+ T cells sorted from blood. Sample cell subset or site, as interpreted from the label and publication: CD45RA+CCR7+. These receptor sequences come from a man between 18 and 29 years old in good health.

The rearrangement uses TRBV9 and TRBJ2-1, with D perhaps TRBD1 or TRBD2 (6 bases each). Between the trimmed V and J ends, which lost 0 bases and 0 bases, there was a span of 13 bases. Per germline, CDR1 SGDLS and CDR2 YYNGEE. This CDR3 spans 17 amino acids. In DNA, the CDR3 is TGTGCCAGCAGCGTAGGGGGGGCCCGGAACTCCTACAATGAGCAGTTCTTC. This translates into CASSVGGARNSYNEQFF.

In this sample, this clone turned up once. The V and J genes are TRBV10-3 and TRBJ2-3, with D perhaps given as TRBD1 or TRBD2 (5 bases each). Trimming stripped 3 bases from V and 0 bases from J, with 10 bases between. Per germline, CDR1 ENHRY and CDR2 SYGVKD. The CDR3 has 15 residues. Here the CDR3 DNA reads TGTGCCATCAGTGATGGGGACCGAAGCACAGATACGCAGTATTTT. Translating gives CAISDGDRSTDTQYF.

This clone was recorded once. The rearrangement links TRBV5-4 to TRBJ2-7; 7 bases line up with TRBD1. CDR1 is SGHNT and CDR2 is YYREEE in the germline V gene (reference sequence). Germline trimming cut 5 bases from V and 1 base from J; bases unmatched to any gene: 6. This CDR3 has 14 amino acids. CDR3 protein: CASRHGTESYEQYF. The CDR3 nucleotides are TGTGCCAGCAGGCATGGGACAGAATCCTACGAGCAGTACTTC.

Note on this clone: An end of the junction differs from the germline gene, which may be a read error. The same CDR3 can be traced to other DNA sequences in this sample. The genes are TRBV7-7 and TRBJ2-2; D remains unclear. Germline V gene sequence: CDR1 SSHAT, CDR2 FNYEAQ (reference sequence). This CDR3 region has 13 residues. The CDR3 protein is CASSLDPTGELFF. The CDR3 bases are TGTGCTAGCAGCTTAGACCCCACCGGGGAGCTGTTTTTT.

The gene calls are TRBV27 and TRBJ1-1; 10 bases are a match to TRBD1. The CDR3 totals 16 residues. The germline V gene has CDR1 MNHEY and CDR2 SMNVEV (reference sequence). The ends lost 6 bases at V and 0 bases at J; junction bases unmatched: 7. The DNA of the CDR3 is TGTGCCAGCAGATCCCGGGACAGGGGTCTGAACACTGAAGCTTTCTTT. This codes for CASRSRDRGLNTEAFF.

The chain links TRBV29-1 to TRBJ2-1; D is perhaps TRBD1 or TRBD2 (5 bases each). The germline V and J ends were trimmed by 7 bases and 5 bases, with 12 bases remaining between them. The CDR3 contains 12 residues. The germline V gene has CDR1 SQVTM and CDR2 ANQGSEA. CDR3 sequence reads: CSAPGRDNEQFF. Here the CDR3 DNA reads TGCAGCGCCCCGGGACGGGACAATGAGCAGTTCTTC.

The chain has TRBV2 and TRBJ1-5; D remains unclear. V shed 7 bases and J shed 4 bases, with 11 bases lying between them. CDR1 and CDR2 (germline): SNHLY, FYNNEI. CDR3 length equals 13 residues. Here the CDR3 reads CASKQEGNQPQHF. In DNA form, the CDR3 reads TGTGCCAGCAAGCAGGAGGGAAATCAGCCCCAGCATTTT.

This clone appeared a few times. The chain uses TRBV4-2 and TRBJ1-1; D gene uncertain. Germline V gene lookup returns CDR1 LGHNA and CDR2 YNFKEQ. The CDR3 runs to 14 residues. V gave up 0 bases and J gave up 8 bases, with 13 bases separating them. As DNA, the CDR3 is TGTGCCAGCAGCCAAGATCTGCGGACGGAGGAAGCTTTCTTT. This gives the protein CASSQDLRTEEAFF.

The chain recombines TRBV6-5 with TRBJ2-1; D ambiguous. The CDR3 extends over 14 amino acids. The germline V and J ends were trimmed by 2 bases and 7 bases, with 12 bases remaining between them. Germline loops: CDR1 MNHEY, CDR2 SVGAGI. CDR3 nucleotides: TGTGCCAGCAGTTACCTTGGGCAGCAAAATGAGCAGTTCTTC. Amino acid sequence: CASSYLGQQNEQFF.

V gene TRBV9 combines with J gene TRBJ2-7; TRBD1 matches at 9 bases. Germline values: CDR1 SGDLS, CDR2 YYNGEE. This CDR3 contains 14 residues. Trimming took 3 bases from V and 6 from J; bases not matched to a gene: 7. CDR3 amino acids: CASSETGGSAEQYF. The CDR3 region has the DNA TGTGCCAGCAGCGAGACAGGGGGGTCCGCCGAGCAGTACTTC.

The chain couples TRBV28 to TRBJ2-7, with D perhaps TRBD2 (5 bases). CDR1 is MDHEN, CDR2 SYDVKM, per germline. V was cut by 3 bases and J by 7 bases, with 10 bases left in between. This CDR3 region has 12 residues. The CDR3 DNA reads as TGTGCCAGCAGTTTGGAACGCGGGGAGCAGTACTTC. Protein sequence: CASSLERGEQYF. The complete variable domain, with remaining parts taken from reference TRBV28 and TRBJ2-7, reads DVKVTQSSRYLVKRTGEKVFLECVQDMDHENMFWYRQDPGLGLRLIYFSYDVKMKEKGDIPEGYSVSREKKERFSLILESASTNQTSMYLCASSLERGEQYFGPGTRLTVT.

This chain connects TRBV6-5 to TRBJ1-1, with 10 nucleotides matching TRBD1. The V gene's germline CDR1 is MNHEY and CDR2 SVGAGI. The V and J ends lost 2 bases and 4 bases, in that order; junction bases with no gene match: 1. The CDR3 runs 14 residues. CDR3 sequence reads: CASSYGTGATEAFF. The CDR3, as DNA: TGTGCCAGCAGTTACGGGACAGGGGCCACTGAAGCTTTCTTT.

The rearrangement uses TRBV27 and TRBJ1-1; a weak D match, TRBD1 (5 bases). Germline V CDR1 and CDR2: MNHEY, SMNVEV (reference sequence). V lost 5 bases and J 1 base, leaving 11 bases between the germline ends. The CDR3 spans 14 residues. This chain's CDR3 is CASSLREANTEAFF. CDR3 nucleotide sequence: TGTGCCAGCAGTCTCAGGGAAGCGAACACTGAAGCTTTCTTT.

This chain joins TRBV4-3 and TRBJ2-7, with 9 bases aligning to TRBD1. Germline CDR1 is LGHNA and CDR2 is YSLEER. V trimming: 1 base; J trimming: 7 bases; junction bases outside the gene matches: 11. The CDR3 is 16 residues long. CDR3 in amino acids: CASSQAPLDRGWEQYF. The DNA of the CDR3 is TGCGCCAGCAGCCAAGCCCCCCTAGACAGGGGGTGGGAGCAGTACTTC.

A single count supports this clone. The gene calls are TRBV5-4 and TRBJ1-4; no clear D gene. Germline V gene lookup returns CDR1 SGHNT and CDR2 YYREEE (reference sequence). The germline V and J ends were trimmed by 0 bases and 4 bases, with 7 bases remaining between them. The CDR3 spans 14 residues. The CDR3 sequence is CASSLGQDNEKLFF. The CDR3 DNA follows: TGTGCCAGCAGCTTGGGGCAGGATAATGAAAAACTGTTTTTT.

The chain uses TRBV9 and TRBJ2-7; D is undetermined. V was clipped by 0 bases and J by 4 bases, with 11 bases between them. The germline CDR1 and CDR2 sequences are SGDLS and YYNGEE. The CDR3 runs 14 residues. For the CDR3, the DNA is TGTGCCAGCAGCGTAGGCTTCTCGGATTACGAGCAGTACTTC. This codes for CASSVGFSDYEQYF.